Shown below are 7 T cell receptor beta chains from a single sample sequenced in a study of T cells in localized non-small cell lung cancer. Clones were read by immunoSEQ multiplex PCR, and TCRdb kept only the in-frame ones, dropping some. The table lists tens of thousands of clones, approximately 90% of them singletons, with over 2% in the top ten. Sample: PBMCs, taken before any cancer treatment. All receptors come from a man aged 40 to 69 with stage II lung adenocarcinoma.

V is TRBV5-8 and J is TRBJ1-4; D gene unclear. The germline V gene has CDR1 SGHTS and CDR2 YDEGEE. The V and J ends lost 7 bases and 8 bases respectively, with 15 bases between them. The CDR3 extends over 13 amino acids. CDR3 coding DNA: TGTGCCAGCCTGTCGGAGCCATGGGAAAAACTGTTTTTT. Its protein product is CASLSEPWEKLFF. Variable domain in full (rest from reference TRBV5-8 and TRBJ1-4): EAGVTQSPTHLIKTRGQQATLRCSPISGHTSVYWYQQALGLGLQFLLWYDEGEERNRGNFPPRFSGRQFPNYSSELNVNALELEDSALYLCASLSEPWEKLFFGSGTQLSVL.

This sequence joins TRBV15 and TRBJ2-1, with 9 bases aligning to TRBD2. The CDR3 sequence is 16 residues long. Germline V gene sequence: CDR1 LNHNV, CDR2 YYDKDF (reference sequence). The J segment lost 7 bases and the V segment lost 0 bases, leaving 7 bases of the junction unmatched. CDR3 loop: CATSREGGGDENEQFF. The CDR3 region has the DNA TGTGCCACCAGCAGAGAAGGCGGGGGGGACGAGAATGAGCAGTTCTTC.

The chain couples TRBV7-9 to TRBJ2-2, with D perhaps TRBD1 (6 bases). This CDR3 has 14 amino acids. Per the germline V gene, CDR1 is SEHNR and CDR2 is FQNEAQ (reference sequence). V dropped 4 bases and J dropped 1 base, with 7 bases sitting between them. The CDR3 loop reads CASSSTGNTGELFF. The DNA for the CDR3 is TGTGCCAGCAGCTCGACAGGGAACACCGGGGAGCTGTTTTTT.

The chain links TRBV20-1 to TRBJ1-3; D is ambiguous. Trimming removed 6 bases at V and 4 bases at J, with 7 bases between. Per the germline V gene, CDR1 is DFQATT and CDR2 is SNEGSKA (reference sequence). CDR3 size: 11 residues. DNA for the CDR3: TGCAGTGCAAGGAGGGGAAACACCATATATTTT. This encodes CSARRGNTIYF.

V gene TRBV4-1 combines with J gene TRBJ2-2; 7 bases map to TRBD2. CDR3 length equals 15 residues. Losses at the gene ends were 1 base for V and 5 bases for J; bases not matched to a gene: 4. CDR1 and CDR2 from the germline V gene are MGHRA and YSYEKL. The CDR3 is CASSQAGGGTGELFF. The CDR3 DNA sequence: TGCGCCAGCAGCCAAGCGGGCGGGGGTACCGGGGAGCTGTTTTTT.

The V and J genes are TRBV28 and TRBJ1-1, with D perhaps matching TRBD1 (6 bases). The CDR3 runs to 14 residues. The germline gives CDR1 MDHEN, CDR2 SYDVKM. Trimming removed 7 bases at V and 5 bases at J, with 17 bases between. The CDR3 nucleotides are TGTGCCAGCACCCGGGGTGGGGGGCAGACTGAAGCTTTCTTT. It specifies CASTRGGGQTEAFF.

The V and J genes are TRBV6-4 and TRBJ2-5, with D maybe TRBD1 (7 bases). CDR1 is MRHNA and CDR2 is SNTAGT in the germline V gene. This CDR3 is 15 amino acids long. Between the trimmed V and J ends, which lost 5 bases and 4 bases, there was a span of 17 bases. The CDR3 is CASSRGGAEGETQYF. The CDR3 DNA sequence: TGTGCCAGCAGTCGAGGGGGCGCGGAGGGAGAGACCCAGTACTTC.